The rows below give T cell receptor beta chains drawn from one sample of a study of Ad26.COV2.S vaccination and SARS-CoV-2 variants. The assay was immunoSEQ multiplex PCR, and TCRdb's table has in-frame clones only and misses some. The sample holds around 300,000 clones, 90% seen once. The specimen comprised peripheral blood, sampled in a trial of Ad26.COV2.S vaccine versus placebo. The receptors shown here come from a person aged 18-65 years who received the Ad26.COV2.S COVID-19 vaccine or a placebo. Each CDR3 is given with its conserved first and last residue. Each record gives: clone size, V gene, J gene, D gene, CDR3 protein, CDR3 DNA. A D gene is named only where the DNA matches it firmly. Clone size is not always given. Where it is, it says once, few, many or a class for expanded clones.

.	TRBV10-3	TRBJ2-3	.	CAISARSGSISTDTQYF	TGTGCCATCAGTGCCCGCTCGGGCTCGATTAGCACAGATACGCAGTATTTT
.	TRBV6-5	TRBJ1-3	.	CASSQDSGNTIYF	TGTGCCAGCAGCCAGGACAGTGGAAACACCATATATTTT
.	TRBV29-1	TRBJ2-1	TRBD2	CSHKGPGGRIYNEQFF	TGCAGCCACAAAGGACCGGGCGGGAGAATCTACAATGAGCAGTTCTTC
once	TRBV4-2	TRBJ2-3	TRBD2	CASSPGLAFPDTQYF	TGTGCCAGCAGCCCAGGACTAGCTTTTCCAGATACGCAGTATTTT
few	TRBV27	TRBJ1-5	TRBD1	CARGNDRAGNQPQHF	TGTGCCAGGGGAAATGACAGGGCCGGCAATCAGCCCCAGCATTTT
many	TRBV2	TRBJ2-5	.	CASSERTHPQETQYF	TGTGCCAGCAGTGAAAGGACCCATCCCCAAGAGACCCAGTACTTC
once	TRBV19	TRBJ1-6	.	CASSVINSPLHF	TGTGCCAGTAGTGTAATTAATTCACCCCTCCACTTT
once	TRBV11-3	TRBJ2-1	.	CASSSRTTGPTEQFF	TGTGCCAGCAGCTCCAGAACCACCGGGCCCACTGAGCAGTTCTTC
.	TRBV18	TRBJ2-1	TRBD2	CASSPISLAGPYNEQFF	TGTGCCAGCTCACCAATAAGTTTAGCGGGCCCCTACAATGAGCAGTTCTTC
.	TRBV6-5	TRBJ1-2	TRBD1	CASSYGTGGYGYTF	TGTGCCAGCAGTTACGGGACAGGGGGCTATGGCTACACCTTC
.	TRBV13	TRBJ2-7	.	CASSRGGLGANEQYF	TGTGCCAGCAGCCGAGGGGGGTTGGGGGCAAACGAGCAGTACTTC
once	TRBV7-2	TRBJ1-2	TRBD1	CASSYGTGLNYGYTF	TGTGCCAGCAGCTACGGGACAGGCCTTAACTATGGCTACACCTTC
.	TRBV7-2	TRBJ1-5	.	CASSLDGYSNQPQHF	TGTGCCAGCAGCTTAGACGGCTATAGCAATCAGCCCCAGCATTTT
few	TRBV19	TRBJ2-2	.	CATRLVSGELFF	TGTGCCACCAGACTAGTTTCAGGGGAGCTGTTTTTT
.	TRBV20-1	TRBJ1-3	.	CSAGEGYTIYF	TGCAGTGCAGGGGAGGGGTACACCATATATTTT
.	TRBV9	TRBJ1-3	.	CASSSAGNTIYF	TGTGCCAGCAGCAGTGCTGGAAACACCATATATTTT
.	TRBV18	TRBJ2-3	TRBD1	CASSPGQGQSDTQYF	TGTGCCAGCTCACCGGGACAGGGACAGTCAGATACGCAGTATTTT
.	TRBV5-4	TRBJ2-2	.	CASIRFGGDGAGELFF	TGTGCCAGCATCCGTTTCGGGGGCGATGGTGCCGGGGAGCTGTTTTTT
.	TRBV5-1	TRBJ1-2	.	CASTTQGPQDGYTF	TGCGCCAGCACGACCCAGGGACCTCAGGATGGCTACACCTTC
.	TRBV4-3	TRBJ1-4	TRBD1	CASSQAEQGDEKLFF	TGCGCCAGCAGCCAGGCAGAACAGGGGGACGAAAAACTGTTTTTT
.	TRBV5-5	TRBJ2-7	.	CASSSSGTFYSYEQYF	TGTGCCAGCAGTTCTTCCGGGACATTCTATTCCTACGAGCAGTACTTC
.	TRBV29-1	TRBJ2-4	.	CSVVRLGQNIQYF	TGCAGCGTTGTGAGACTAGGCCAAAACATTCAGTACTTC
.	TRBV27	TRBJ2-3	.	CASANEGWRTDTQYF	TGTGCCAGCGCCAACGAGGGGTGGAGAACAGATACGCAGTATTTT
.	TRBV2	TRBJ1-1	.	CASSPGRWNTEAFF	TGTGCCAGCAGCCCCGGACGGTGGAACACTGAAGCTTTCTTT
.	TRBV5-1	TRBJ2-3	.	CASSFNIAEATQYF	TGCGCCAGCAGCTTTAATATAGCGGAGGCTACGCAGTATTTT
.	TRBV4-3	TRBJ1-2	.	CASSQGTGTNYGYTF	TGCGCCAGCAGCCAAGGTACAGGGACTAACTATGGCTACACCTTC
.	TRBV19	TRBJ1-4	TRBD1	CASAEGQGAHEKLFF	TGTGCCAGCGCGGAAGGGCAGGGGGCCCATGAAAAACTGTTTTTT
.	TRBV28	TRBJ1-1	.	CASRLRGGTLNTEAFF	TGTGCCAGCAGACTTCGAGGGGGAACCCTGAACACTGAAGCTTTCTTT
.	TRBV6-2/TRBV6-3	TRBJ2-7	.	CASSYSTEQYF	TGTGCCAGCAGTTACTCGACCGAGCAGTACTTC
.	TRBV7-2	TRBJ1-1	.	CASSLARHTNTEAFF	TGTGCCAGCAGCTTAGCGCGACATACTAACACTGAAGCTTTCTTT
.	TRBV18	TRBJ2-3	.	CASSPTGKGTDTQYF	TGTGCCAGCTCACCAACCGGGAAGGGCACAGATACGCAGTATTTT
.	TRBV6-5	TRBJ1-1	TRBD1	CASRLDRGSGTEAFF	TGTGCCAGCAGACTGGACAGGGGGTCGGGCACTGAAGCTTTCTTT
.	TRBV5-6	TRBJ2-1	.	CASSLGSRSNEQFF	TGTGCCAGCAGCTTGGGGAGCAGGAGCAATGAGCAGTTCTTC
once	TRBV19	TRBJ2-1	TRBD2	CASSFLAGGPNEQFF	TGTGCCAGTAGTTTTCTAGCGGGGGGCCCCAATGAGCAGTTCTTC
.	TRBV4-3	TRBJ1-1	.	CASSPTGNTEAFF	TGCGCCAGCAGCCCGACAGGAAACACTGAAGCTTTCTTT
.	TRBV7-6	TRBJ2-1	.	CASSYPPSDVRGVHHNEQFF	TGTGCCAGCAGCTACCCCCCCTCAGATGTGCGAGGGGTCCACCACAATGAGCAGTTCTTC
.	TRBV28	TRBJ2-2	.	CASRKGHGELFF	TGTGCCAGCAGGAAAGGGCACGGGGAGCTGTTTTTT
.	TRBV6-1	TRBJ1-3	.	CASSPWDTIYF	TGTGCCAGCAGTCCTTGGGACACCATATATTTT
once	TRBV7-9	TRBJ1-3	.	CASSSLLGGFSGNTIYF	TGTGCCAGCAGTTCCCTACTCGGGGGGTTCTCTGGAAACACCATATATTTT
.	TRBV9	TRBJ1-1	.	CASSALGGVTEAFF	TGTGCCAGCAGCGCCCTGGGGGGAGTCACTGAAGCTTTCTTT
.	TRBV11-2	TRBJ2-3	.	CASSSGLPGSTDTQYF	TGTGCCAGCAGTTCAGGACTGCCGGGGAGCACAGATACGCAGTATTTT
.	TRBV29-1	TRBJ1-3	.	CSVFSGGNTIYF	TGCAGCGTTTTTTCGGGTGGAAACACCATATATTTT
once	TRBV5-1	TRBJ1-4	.	CASSLQGTNEKLFF	TGCGCCAGCAGCCTCCAGGGCACTAATGAAAAACTGTTTTTT
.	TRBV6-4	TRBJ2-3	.	CASSDQSTDTQYF	TGTGCCAGCAGTGATCAAAGCACAGATACGCAGTATTTT
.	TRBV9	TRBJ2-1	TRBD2	CASSVESGTSGNNEQFF	TGTGCCAGCAGCGTAGAGTCCGGGACTAGCGGAAACAATGAGCAGTTCTTC
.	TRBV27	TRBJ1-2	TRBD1	CASSLTGDSNGYTF	TGTGCCAGCAGTTTGACAGGGGACAGTAATGGCTACACCTTC
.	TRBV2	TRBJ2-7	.	CATLLNFYEQYF	TGTGCCACCTTGCTCAACTTCTACGAGCAGTACTTC
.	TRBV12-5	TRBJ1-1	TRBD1	CASGLDEGQGYPEAFF	TGTGCTAGTGGTTTGGACGAGGGACAGGGGTACCCTGAAGCTTTCTTT
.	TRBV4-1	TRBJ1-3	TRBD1	CASSQEGGSTGGFGNTIYF	TGCGCCAGCAGCCAAGAAGGCGGGTCGACAGGGGGTTTTGGAAACACCATATATTTT
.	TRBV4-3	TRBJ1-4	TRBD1	CASSHLPGQGAGKLFF	TGCGCCAGCAGCCACTTACCGGGACAGGGGGCCGGAAAACTGTTTTTT
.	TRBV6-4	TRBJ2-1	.	CASSDLNSNEQFF	TGTGCCAGCAGTGACCTCAACAGCAATGAGCAGTTCTTC
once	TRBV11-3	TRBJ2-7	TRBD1	CASSLDRDEQYF	TGTGCCAGCAGCCTCGACAGGGACGAGCAGTACTTC
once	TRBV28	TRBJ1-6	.	CASSATRSNSPLHF	TGTGCCAGCAGTGCGACAAGGTCGAATTCACCCCTCCACTTT
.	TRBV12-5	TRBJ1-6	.	CASGLRGSDSPLHF	TGTGCTAGTGGTTTGCGGGGGTCGGACTCACCCCTCCACTTT
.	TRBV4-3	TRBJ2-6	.	CASSPGGTDSGANVLTF	TGCGCCAGCAGCCCTGGGGGAACGGACTCTGGGGCCAACGTCCTGACTTTC
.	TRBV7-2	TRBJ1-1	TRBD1	CASSRDRVASTEAFF	TGTGCCAGCAGCCGGGACAGGGTAGCGAGCACTGAAGCTTTCTTT
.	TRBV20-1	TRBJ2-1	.	CSAGLNEQFF	TGCAGTGCTGGGCTGAATGAGCAGTTCTTC
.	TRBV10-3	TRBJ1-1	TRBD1	CASGGGSNTEAFF	TGTGCATCAGGGGGAGGGTCGAACACTGAAGCTTTCTTT
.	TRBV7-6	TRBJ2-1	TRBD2	CASSRGLAGEMSYNEQFF	TGTGCCAGCAGCAGAGGACTAGCGGGAGAGATGTCCTACAATGAGCAGTTCTTC
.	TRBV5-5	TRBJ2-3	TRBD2	CASSRGLAEDTQYF	TGTGCCAGCAGCCGGGGACTAGCGGAAGATACGCAGTATTTT